What follows is one TCR beta chain and its context. Clones were sequenced by immunoSEQ multiplex PCR, and TCRdb holds only the in-frame ones, with some missing. The repertoire holds approximately 300,000 clones, with more than 70% as singletons. This entry is derived from a study of blood T cell repertoires in COVID-19. The V and J ends lost 6 bases and 6 bases, in that order; junction bases with no gene match: 8. Germline values: CDR1 MDHEN, CDR2 SYDVKM. The CDR3 runs 14 residues. The sequencing input was peripheral blood. This receptor was taken from a woman aged 45-60 years with acute or convalescent COVID-19. This chain connects TRBV28 to TRBJ1-1, with TRBD1 identical over 9 bases. The CDR3 DNA sequence: TGTGCCAGCAGGCCCACAGGGGGCCCCGCTGAAGCTTTCTTT. It specifies CASRPTGGPAEAFF.